These 5 T cell receptor beta chains were sequenced from one sample in a study of T cells in Graves' hyperthyroidism and ophthalmopathy. Amplified TCR beta CDR3 regions derived from RNA transcripts. TCR CDR3 regions were first amplified by RT-PCR with HTBI primers. TCRdb fed the multiplex PCR reads into MiXCR, producing one record per CDR3 protein. The data show hundreds of thousands of distinct CDR3 sequences, about 15% seen once. Sequencing was done on a sample of blood. The origin of the receptors is a man in his late teens or twenties with Graves' ophthalmopathy.

J is TRBJ1-2 and V is TRBV20-1, with D maybe TRBD1 (5 bases). The CDR3 loop spans 14 amino acids. Germline-derived CDR1 and CDR2 are DFQATT and SNEGSKA (reference sequence). Trimming took off 3 bases at V and 6 bases at J, with 17 bases between the two ends. The DNA of the CDR3 is TGCAGTGCTAGTCCGGGACTTTGCACTGATGGCTACACCTTC. Translation gives CSASPGLCTDGYTF.

This clonotype was seen ten or more times. The rearrangement links TRBV6-1 to TRBJ2-1; no firm D call. In germline, CDR1 is MNHNS, CDR2 SASEGT. The CDR3 covers 12 residues. V lost 4 bases to trimming and J lost 8 bases, with 9 bases between them. CDR3 sequence reads: CASSGLSDEQFF. The CDR3 nucleotides read TGTGCCAGCAGTGGGCTAAGCGATGAGCAGTTCTTC.

This clonotype has more than one count but fewer than ten. The chain links TRBV5-1 to TRBJ1-4; unclear D gene. V gave up 0 bases and J gave up 7 bases, with 13 bases separating them. The CDR3 consists of 15 residues. Germline V gene sequence: CDR1 SGHRS, CDR2 YFSETQ. CDR3 in amino acids: CASSLEGGKGEKLFF. CDR3 coding DNA: TGCGCCAGCAGCTTGGAAGGAGGGAAAGGTGAAAAACTGTTTTTT.

This clonotype was seen ten or more times. The V call is TRBV20-1, the J call TRBJ2-1; 7 bases align to TRBD2. This CDR3 region has 14 residues. CDR1 is DFQATT, CDR2 SNEGSKA, per germline (reference sequence). V lost 2 bases to trimming and J lost 4 bases; unmatched junction nucleotides: 5. CDR3: CSARPRGGYNEQFF. In DNA, the CDR3 is TGCAGTGCTAGACCCCGCGGGGGTTACAATGAGCAGTTCTTC.

In this sample, this clonotype turned up many times. The chain has TRBV10-3 and TRBJ1-5; D is perhaps TRBD1 (6 bases). Per germline, CDR1 ENHRY and CDR2 SYGVKD. V was cut by 11 bases and J by 0 bases, with 14 bases left in between. This CDR3 is 14 amino acids long. This chain's CDR3 is CAAGRGYSNQPQHF. The CDR3 DNA follows: TGTGCCGCGGGGAGGGGGTATAGCAATCAGCCCCAGCATTTT.